Each of the 14 T cell receptor beta chains below was sequenced from the same sample in a study of HIV-infected children after antiretroviral therapy interruption. Regarding treatment: PENTA 11 planned treatment interruption arm or continuous ART arm. Unique molecular identifiers were included in an RNA-based 3' RACE TCR library. TCRdb processed the 3' RACE reads anew with MiXCR; each CDR3 protein has one entry. This sample has approximately 95,000 distinct CDR3 sequences, with about 6.3% found just once. Sequencing was performed on CD45RA+ CD4+ T cells from PBMCs, pooled from several time points, taken from a donor given antiretroviral therapy, either interrupted or continuous. Subset noted: naive CD4+ CD45RA+ CD45RO- T cells. All receptors come from a pool of human donors with HIV.

This chain links TRBV28 with TRBJ1-5, with TRBD1 identical over 7 bases. J lost 5 bases, V lost 6 bases, and 7 bases had no gene match. Germline-derived CDR1 and CDR2 are MDHEN and SYDVKM. This CDR3 contains 14 residues. CDR3 coding DNA: TGTGCCAGCAGCCCCCGGGACAGAGATCAGCCCCAGCATTTT. Its protein product is CASSPRDRDQPQHF.

The V call is TRBV20-1, the J call TRBJ2-3; 10 positions match TRBD2. The J segment lost 1 base and the V segment lost 3 bases, leaving 4 bases of the junction unmatched. This CDR3 spans 15 amino acids. Germline values: CDR1 DFQATT, CDR2 SNEGSKA (reference sequence). The DNA of the CDR3 is TGCAGTGCTAGTCTAGGACTAGCGGGCACAGATACGCAGTATTTT. The encoded protein is CSASLGLAGTDTQYF.

This clonotype was counted many times. The gene calls are TRBV12-3 or TRBV12-4 and TRBJ2-2; no clear D gene. This CDR3 has 15 residues. Trimming cost V 6 bases and J 0 bases, with 11 bases left between them. The CDR3 loop reads CASSADTPNTGELFF. The CDR3 region has the DNA TGTGCCAGCAGCGCCGACACCCCGAACACCGGGGAGCTGTTTTTT.

This clonotype occurred many times. The V and J genes are TRBV5-1 and TRBJ2-7; D not certain. The V end lost 4 bases, the J end lost 0 bases, and 14 bases lay between the germline ends. This CDR3 has 15 residues. Germline CDR1 and CDR2: SGHRS and YFSETQ. The CDR3 reads CASSPPALSSYEQYF. The CDR3 coding sequence is TGCGCCAGCAGCCCCCCCGCGTTAAGCTCCTACGAGCAGTACTTC.

Many counts were recorded for this clonotype. This sequence joins TRBV12-3 or TRBV12-4 and TRBJ1-5; 7 bases map to TRBD1. This CDR3 has 14 amino acids. With V trimmed by 2 bases and J by 5 bases, 3 bases remained unmatched. Here the CDR3 DNA reads TGTGCCAGCAGTTTAAGGCAGGGGGATCAGCCCCAGCATTTT. Its translation: CASSLRQGDQPQHF.

CDR3: CASSLAGTGGKRNTEAFF. CDR3 nucleotides: TGTGCCAGCAGCTTAGCCGGGACAGGGGGCAAGAGGAACACTGAAGCTTTCTTT. The rearrangement joins TRBV7-2 to TRBJ1-1; TRBD1 matches 12 bases. Germline V gene data show CDR1 as SGHTA and CDR2 as FQGNSA. The trim removed 0 bases at V and 1 base at J, leaving 6 bases unmatched. The CDR3 runs to 18 residues. The complete variable domain, with remaining parts taken from reference TRBV7-2 and TRBJ1-1, reads GAGVSQSPSNKVTEKGKDVELRCDPISGHTALYWYRQSLGQGLEFLIYFQGNSAPDKSGLPSDRFSAERTGGSVSTLTIQRTQQEDSAVYLCASSLAGTGGKRNTEAFFGQGTRLTVV.

This clonotype was detected ten times or more. The V and J genes are TRBV18 and TRBJ2-7; 9 positions agree with TRBD1. Trimming removed 3 bases from V and 5 bases from J; junction bases left unmatched: 5. The CDR3 spans 14 residues. Looked up from germline, CDR1 is KGHSH and CDR2 is LQKENI. The CDR3 DNA is TGTGCCAGCTCACCTAACAGGGGGCTCCACGAGCAGTACTTC. Amino acid sequence: CASSPNRGLHEQYF.

This clonotype was recorded many times. The rearrangement uses TRBV12-3 or TRBV12-4 and TRBJ1-4, with D unresolved. Trimming removed 3 bases from V and 0 bases from J, with 11 bases in between. The CDR3 has 16 residues. The CDR3 loop reads CASSFHEAATNEKLFF. CDR3 DNA sequence: TGTGCCAGCAGTTTCCACGAGGCCGCAACTAATGAAAAACTGTTTTTT.

V usage is TRBV19 and J usage is TRBJ2-5; D gene ambiguous. This CDR3 comprises 15 residues. Trimming took off 6 bases at V and 0 bases at J, with 14 bases between the two ends. Germline CDR1 reads LNHDA; CDR2 reads SQIVND (reference sequence). For the CDR3, the DNA is TGTGCCAGTAGCCTGAGGAATTGGTACCAAGAGACCCAGTACTTC. Its translation is CASSLRNWYQETQYF.

This clonotype was seen many times. The chain couples TRBV7-8 to TRBJ2-2; 7 bases line up with TRBD1. The CDR3 is made up of 15 amino acids. CDR1 is SGHVS and CDR2 is FQNEAQ in the germline V gene. V dropped 7 bases and J dropped 4; count of bases not matched to a gene: 9. The chain's CDR3 is CASIPGTDGTGELFF. Here the CDR3 DNA reads TGTGCCAGCATCCCTGGGACAGATGGCACCGGGGAGCTGTTTTTT.

This clonotype came up many times. This chain links TRBV15 with TRBJ2-7, with D uncertain. Germline CDR1 is LNHNV and CDR2 is YYDKDF (reference sequence). The CDR3 consists of 15 residues. The germline V and J ends were trimmed by 0 bases and 3 bases, with 12 bases remaining between them. For the CDR3, the DNA is TGTGCCACCAGCAGAGAAACAGATTTCGTCTACGAGCAGTACTTC. This translates into CATSRETDFVYEQYF. Combining the CDR3 with reference TRBV15 and TRBJ2-7 gives the whole variable domain DAMVIQNPRYQVTQFGKPVTLSCSQTLNHNVMYWYQQKSSQAPKLLFHYYDKDFNNEADTPDNFQSRRPNTSFCFLDIRSPGLGDTAMYLCATSRETDFVYEQYFGPGTRLTVT.

This clonotype was seen many times. V and J are TRBV5-1 and TRBJ2-1, with 9 bases aligning to TRBD1. This CDR3 comprises 14 residues. Germline V gene sequence: CDR1 SGHRS, CDR2 YFSETQ. Trimming cost V 4 bases and J 7 bases; bases outside gene matches: 6. Written as DNA, the CDR3 is TGCGCCAGCAGCCCGGGACAGGGAGATAATGAGCAGTTCTTC. It specifies CASSPGQGDNEQFF. The whole variable domain, remainder taken from reference TRBV5-1 and TRBJ2-1, is KAGVTQTPRYLIKTRGQQVTLSCSPISGHRSVSWYQQTPGQGLQFLFEYFSETQRNKGNFPGRFSGRQFSNSRSEMNVSTLELGDSALYLCASSPGQGDNEQFFGPGTRLTVL.

There are many counts of this clonotype. This chain joins TRBV19 and TRBJ1-2; no firm D call. The germline V and J ends were trimmed by 3 bases and 8 bases, with 19 bases remaining between them. CDR3 length: 15 residues. Per the germline V gene, CDR1 is LNHDA and CDR2 is SQIVND (reference sequence). In DNA, the CDR3 is TGTGCCAGTAGTATCCCACGGGTTCGAGTGACCGGCTACACCTTC. Amino acid sequence: CASSIPRVRVTGYTF.

This clonotype has a count of ten or more. V usage is TRBV19 and J usage is TRBJ2-1; 12 nucleotides line up with TRBD1. The CDR3 length is 16 residues. The germline V gene encodes CDR1 LNHDA and CDR2 SQIVND (reference sequence). The V and J ends lost 11 bases and 9 bases, in that order; junction bases with no gene match: 17. This chain's CDR3 is CACRDRGPSGSGEQFF. CDR3 bases: TGTGCCTGCCGGGACAGGGGGCCTAGCGGGAGTGGTGAGCAGTTCTTC.